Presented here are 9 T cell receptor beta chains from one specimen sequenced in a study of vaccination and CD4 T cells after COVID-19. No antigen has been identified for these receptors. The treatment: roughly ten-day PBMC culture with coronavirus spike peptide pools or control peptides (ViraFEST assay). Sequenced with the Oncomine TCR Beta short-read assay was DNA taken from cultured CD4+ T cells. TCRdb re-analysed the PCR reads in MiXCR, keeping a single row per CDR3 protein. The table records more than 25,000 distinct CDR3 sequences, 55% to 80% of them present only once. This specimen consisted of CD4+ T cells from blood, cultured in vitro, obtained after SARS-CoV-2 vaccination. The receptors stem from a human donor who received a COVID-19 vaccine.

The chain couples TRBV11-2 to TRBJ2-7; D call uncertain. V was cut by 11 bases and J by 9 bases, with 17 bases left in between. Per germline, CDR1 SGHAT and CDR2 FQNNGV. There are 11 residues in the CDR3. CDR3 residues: CADQSDASQYF. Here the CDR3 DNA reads TGTGCCGATCAGAGTGACGCTTCGCAGTACTTC.

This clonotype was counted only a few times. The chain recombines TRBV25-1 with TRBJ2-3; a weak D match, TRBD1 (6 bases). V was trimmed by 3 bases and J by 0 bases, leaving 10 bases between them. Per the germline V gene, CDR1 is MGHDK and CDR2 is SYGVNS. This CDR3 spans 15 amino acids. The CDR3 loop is CASSDRGFSTDTQYF. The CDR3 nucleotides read TGTGCCAGCAGTGATAGGGGGTTTAGCACAGATACGCAGTATTTT.

The CDR3 region has the DNA TGTGCCAGCAGTGCGACCCGACAGGGGGATGAAGCTTTCTTT. It codes for CASSATRQGDEAFF. V gene TRBV2 combines with J gene TRBJ1-1; 9 positions match TRBD1. Per the germline V gene, CDR1 is SNHLY and CDR2 is FYNNEI. Germline trimming cut 4 bases from V and 7 bases from J; bases unmatched to any gene: 7. The CDR3 sequence is 14 residues long.

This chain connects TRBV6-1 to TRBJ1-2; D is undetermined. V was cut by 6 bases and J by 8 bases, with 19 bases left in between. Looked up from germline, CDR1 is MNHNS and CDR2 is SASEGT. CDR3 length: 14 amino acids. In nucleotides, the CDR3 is TGTGCCAGCAGCCCAACCGACACCCCGGAAGGCTACACCTTC. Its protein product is CASSPTDTPEGYTF.

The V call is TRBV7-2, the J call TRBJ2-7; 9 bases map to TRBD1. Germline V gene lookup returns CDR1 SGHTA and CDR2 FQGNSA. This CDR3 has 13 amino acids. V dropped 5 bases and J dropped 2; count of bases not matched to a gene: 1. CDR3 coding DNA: TGTGCCAGCAGCCGGACAGGGGCCTACGAGCAGTACTTC. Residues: CASSRTGAYEQYF.

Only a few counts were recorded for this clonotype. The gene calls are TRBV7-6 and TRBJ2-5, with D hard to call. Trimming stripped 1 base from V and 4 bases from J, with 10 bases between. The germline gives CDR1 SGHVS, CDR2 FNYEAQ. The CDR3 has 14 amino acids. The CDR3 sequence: CASSLGVDSETQYF. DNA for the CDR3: TGTGCCAGCAGCTTAGGGGTTGACTCAGAGACCCAGTACTTC.

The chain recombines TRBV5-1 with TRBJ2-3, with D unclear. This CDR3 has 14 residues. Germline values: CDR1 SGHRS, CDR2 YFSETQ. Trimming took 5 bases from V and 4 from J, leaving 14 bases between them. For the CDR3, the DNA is TGCGCCAGCAGGGCGGACGGCGTTTCAGATACGCAGTATTTT. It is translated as CASRADGVSDTQYF.

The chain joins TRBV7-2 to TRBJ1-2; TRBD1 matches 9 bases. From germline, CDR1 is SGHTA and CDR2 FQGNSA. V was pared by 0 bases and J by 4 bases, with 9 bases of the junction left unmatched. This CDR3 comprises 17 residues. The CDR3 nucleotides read TGTGCCAGCAGCTTAGCGTTTTTTCCACAGGGGGCCTATGGCTACACCTTC. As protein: CASSLAFFPQGAYGYTF.

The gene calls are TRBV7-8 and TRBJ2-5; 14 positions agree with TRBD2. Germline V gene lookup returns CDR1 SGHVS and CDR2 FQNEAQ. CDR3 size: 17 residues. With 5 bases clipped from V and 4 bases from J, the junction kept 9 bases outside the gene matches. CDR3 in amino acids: CASSHGAGLAGAETQYF. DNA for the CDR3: TGTGCCAGCAGCCACGGAGCGGGACTAGCGGGGGCAGAGACCCAGTACTTC.